Given below is one T cell receptor (beta chain) in context. Antigen specificity is unknown. These data originate in a study of cytomegalovirus exposure and HLA in healthy donors. Study-wide points: CMV serostatus stood as the only immune exposure information on hand. Listed as cytomegalovirus-associated were over 150 TCR beta chains.

Both 60 Vbeta primers and 13 Jbeta primers went into the PCR. The repertoire was sequenced with immunoSEQ multiplex PCR; TCRdb's copy has only in-frame clones and lacks some. The sample consists of 150,000 to 200,000 clones, roughly 79% of them appearing once. The germline V gene has CDR1 MNHEY and CDR2 SVGAGI. Trimming left V 2 bases short and J 0 bases short, with 11 bases between. This CDR3 comprises 16 residues. Material for sequencing was PBMCs. The receptor was derived from a man aged 50-59 years in good health and CMV-seropositive. This chain links TRBV6-5 with TRBJ1-5, with D possibly being TRBD1 (5 bases). In nucleotides, the CDR3 is TGTGCCAGCAGTTACACGGGACTGCATAGCAATCAGCCCCAGCATTTT. This sequence encodes CASSYTGLHSNQPQHF.